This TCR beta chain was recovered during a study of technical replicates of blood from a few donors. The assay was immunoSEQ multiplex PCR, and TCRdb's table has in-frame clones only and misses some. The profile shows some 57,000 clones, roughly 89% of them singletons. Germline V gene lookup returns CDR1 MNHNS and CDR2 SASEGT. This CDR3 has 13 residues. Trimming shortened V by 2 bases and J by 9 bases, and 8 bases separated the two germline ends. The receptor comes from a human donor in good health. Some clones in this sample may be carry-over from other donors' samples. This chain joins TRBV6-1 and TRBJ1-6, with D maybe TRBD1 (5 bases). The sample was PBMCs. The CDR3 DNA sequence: TGTGCCAGCAGTGAAATGGGGCTTTCACCCCTCCACTTT. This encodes CASSEMGLSPLHF.